Presented here are 27 T cell receptor beta chains from one specimen sequenced in a study of response to subunit inactivated influenza vaccine (dated by TCRdb to 2017 to 2018). Library creation used RT-PCR. The instrument was an Illumina HiSeq 2500. Through fastp at Q25 and MiXCR, TCRdb rebuilt clones from the public reads, retaining in-frame beta chains. Under each unique CDR3 protein, matching rows form one entry showing the most common genes and DNA. For this sample the table gives 600,000 to 850,000 distinct CDR3 sequences, of which about 15% were detected only once. The top ten clonotypes cover 7.5% to 9% of the sample. The sample was PBMCs from blood, taken approximately 15 days before vaccination. The receptors stem from a man between 45 and 60 years old who received an inactivated influenza vaccine. Donor details come from another sample of the same person, matched by shared clones.

The rearrangement joins TRBV7-8 to TRBJ2-5; tentatively, D is TRBD2 (6 bases). Trimming stripped 5 bases from V and 2 bases from J, with 15 bases between. CDR1 SGHVS and CDR2 FQNEAQ come from the germline V gene. The CDR3 loop spans 15 amino acids. The CDR3 loop is CASSPINREQETQYF. DNA for the CDR3: TGTGCCAGCAGCCCAATAAATCGGGAGCAAGAGACCCAGTACTTC.

This clonotype showed up just a few times. V and J are TRBV4-1 and TRBJ2-3, with a tentative D call TRBD1 (5 bases). V was shortened by 3 bases and J by 4 bases, with 14 bases between the two germline ends. The CDR3 extends over 15 amino acids. Germline lookup yields CDR1 MGHRA and CDR2 YSYEKL. The DNA of the CDR3 is TGCGCCAGCAGCCATCAGGGCCGCGAGTCAGATACGCAGTATTTT. Translating it yields CASSHQGRESDTQYF.

V usage is TRBV10-2 and J usage is TRBJ2-7; D perhaps matches TRBD2 (6 bases). V was shortened by 5 bases and J by 3 bases, with 14 bases between the two germline ends. This CDR3 spans 14 amino acids. Germline V gene data show CDR1 as WSHSY and CDR2 as SAAADI. The CDR3 here is CASSPGLGVYEQYF. Written as DNA, the CDR3 is TGCGCCAGCAGTCCGGGACTGGGGGTCTACGAGCAGTACTTC.

The CDR3, as DNA: TGCAGCGTTGACGTGAGAGGACTAGCCCGCTACAATGAGCAGTTCTTC. As protein: CSVDVRGLARYNEQFF. The chain is built from TRBV29-1 and TRBJ2-1; 8 nucleotides align to TRBD2. With V trimmed by 3 bases and J by 3 bases, 10 bases remained unmatched. This CDR3 has 16 residues. CDR1 SQVTM and CDR2 ANQGSEA come from the germline V gene.

The chain has TRBV6-1 and TRBJ2-3; 7 bases are shared with TRBD1. After removal of 6 bases from V and 2 bases from J, the junction contained 8 bases not matched to a gene. The CDR3 totals 15 residues. CDR1 and CDR2 (germline): MNHNS, SASEGT. Written as DNA, the CDR3 is TGTGCCAGCAGCTCTAAGACAGGGCCCACAGATACGCAGTATTTT. Translated, it gives CASSSKTGPTDTQYF.

This clonotype was detected only a few times. The chain links TRBV19 to TRBJ1-2; D uncertain. The germline V gene encodes CDR1 LNHDA and CDR2 SQIVND (reference sequence). V lost 3 bases and J lost 4, with 6 bases in between. The CDR3 runs to 12 residues. In nucleotides, the CDR3 is TGTGCCAGTAGTATCGCCACCTATGGCTACACCTTC. It yields the protein CASSIATYGYTF. Full variable domain (rest looked up from reference TRBV19 and TRBJ1-2): DGGITQSPKYLFRKEGQNVTLSCEQNLNHDAMYWYRQDPGQGLRLIYYSQIVNDFQKGDIAEGYSVSREKKESFPLTVTSAQKNPTAFYLCASSIATYGYTFGSGTRLTVV.

This chain links TRBV6-2 or TRBV6-3 with TRBJ2-7, with 9 bases identical to TRBD1. The trim removed 6 bases at V and 2 bases at J, leaving 8 bases unmatched. The CDR3 runs 15 residues. Germline CDR1 and CDR2: MNHEY and SVGEGT. This CDR3 reads CASRKGTGPAYEQYF. The CDR3 DNA reads as TGTGCCAGCAGAAAAGGGACAGGGCCAGCCTACGAGCAGTACTTC.

This clonotype was found many times. The V gene is TRBV5-1, the J gene TRBJ1-1; no clear D. CDR3 size: 14 residues. V lost 0 bases and J 1 base, leaving 7 bases between the germline ends. The germline V gene has CDR1 SGHRS and CDR2 YFSETQ. CDR3 sequence (DNA): TGCGCCAGCAGCTTGGACGGTAAGAACACTGAAGCTTTCTTT. As protein: CASSLDGKNTEAFF.

V and J are TRBV7-2 and TRBJ2-7; 7 bases match TRBD2. Germline CDR1 SGHTA, CDR2 FQGNSA. After removal of 5 bases from V and 4 bases from J, the junction contained 11 bases not matched to a gene. The CDR3 is 15 amino acids. CDR3 region: CASSVRVSGFYEQYF. The CDR3 DNA follows: TGTGCCAGCAGCGTACGGGTTAGCGGGTTTTACGAGCAGTACTTC.

The rearrangement links TRBV6-1 to TRBJ1-4, with a weak D call TRBD1 (5 bases). Trimming left V 8 bases short and J 0 bases short, with 16 bases between. Germline V gene sequence: CDR1 MNHNS, CDR2 SASEGT. The CDR3 loop spans 16 amino acids. CDR3 bases: TGTGCCAGCCGGTTAGGGGTTACCGCAACTAATGAAAAACTGTTTTTT. Its protein product is CASRLGVTATNEKLFF.

The chain combines TRBV12-3 or TRBV12-4 with TRBJ1-2, with a possible D match to TRBD1 (5 bases). The CDR3 has 15 residues. The germline V and J ends were trimmed by 4 bases and 4 bases, with 16 bases remaining between them. The CDR3 is CASSSSDRPPYGYTF. The CDR3 DNA follows: TGTGCCAGCAGTTCTTCAGACAGACCGCCCTATGGCTACACCTTC.

This clonotype was counted at least ten times. This chain joins TRBV4-1 and TRBJ2-2, with TRBD1 identical over 10 bases. The CDR3 is 16 amino acids. V was clipped by 3 bases and J by 1 base; unmatched bases: 2. Germline V gene sequence: CDR1 MGHRA, CDR2 YSYEKL. In DNA, the CDR3 is TGCGCCAGCAGCCAGTGGACAGGGGGGAACACCGGGGAGCTGTTTTTT. It specifies CASSQWTGGNTGELFF.

This clonotype was recorded many times. J is TRBJ2-7 and V is TRBV7-9; no reliable D call. Germline V gene sequence: CDR1 SEHNR, CDR2 FQNEAQ (reference sequence). This CDR3 comprises 11 residues. Trimming took off 5 bases at V and 7 bases at J, with 9 bases between the two ends. The CDR3 here is CASSPGREQYF. DNA of the CDR3: TGTGCCAGCAGCCCCGGCCGGGAGCAGTACTTC.

The CDR3 bases are TGCAGTGCTAGTAATCCGGGACTAGCGGACAATACGCAGTATTTT. Residues: CSASNPGLADNTQYF. The chain is built from TRBV20-1 and TRBJ2-3, with 11 bases aligning to TRBD2. The ends lost 3 bases at V and 7 bases at J; junction bases unmatched: 9. Germline V lookup: CDR1 DFQATT, CDR2 SNEGSKA (reference sequence). The CDR3 runs 15 residues.

Only a few counts were recorded for this clonotype. V usage is TRBV5-5 and J usage is TRBJ2-5, with D perhaps matching TRBD2 (6 bases). The germline CDR1 and CDR2 sequences are SGHKS and YYEKEE (reference sequence). The CDR3 loop spans 15 amino acids. V was cut by 0 bases and J by 3 bases, with 12 bases left in between. The CDR3 region is CASSLVGTAKETQYF. The CDR3, as DNA: TGTGCCAGCAGCTTGGTGGGGACTGCCAAAGAGACCCAGTACTTC.

The chain has TRBV28 and TRBJ2-7; the D gene is possibly TRBD1 (5 bases). V lost 4 bases and J 2 bases, leaving 12 bases between the germline ends. The CDR3 is made up of 14 amino acids. Germline V gives CDR1 MDHEN, CDR2 SYDVKM. The CDR3 DNA reads as TGTGCCAGCAGTTGGCAGGGTCCTACCTACGAGCAGTACTTC. Protein sequence: CASSWQGPTYEQYF.

In its sample, this clonotype was seen a few times. The chain has TRBV15 and TRBJ1-2; possibly TRBD1 for D (5 bases). V was pared by 0 bases and J by 4 bases, with 12 bases between. The germline CDR1 and CDR2 sequences are LNHNV and YYDKDF (reference sequence). This CDR3 is built from 15 residues. The CDR3 sequence is CATSRDRFQGYGYTF. As DNA, the CDR3 is TGTGCCACCAGCAGAGATAGGTTCCAGGGCTATGGCTACACCTTC.

This clonotype was observed a few times. This chain links TRBV6-1 with TRBJ1-5; 12 bases line up with TRBD1. Trimming took 6 bases from V and 1 from J; bases not matched to a gene: 4. Per the germline V gene, CDR1 is MNHNS and CDR2 is SASEGT. The CDR3 spans 16 residues. CDR3 sequence: CASRSGQGASNQPQHF. CDR3 DNA: TGTGCCAGCAGATCGGGACAGGGGGCAAGCAATCAGCCCCAGCATTTT.

This clonotype was picked up a small number of times. The chain carries TRBV13 and TRBJ1-6; 7 bases match TRBD1. The CDR3 runs 14 residues. Germline-derived CDR1 and CDR2 are PRHDT and FYEKMQ (reference sequence). V trimming: 0 bases; J trimming: 13 bases; junction bases outside the gene matches: 6. In DNA form, the CDR3 reads TGTGCCAGCAGCTTAGGGACAGGGCTTACGCCCCTCCACTTT. Residues: CASSLGTGLTPLHF.

This clonotype was counted between two and nine times. CDR3 sequence reads: CSASEFSEAFF. The DNA of the CDR3 is TGCAGTGCTAGTGAGTTCTCTGAAGCTTTCTTT. The genes are TRBV20-1 and TRBJ1-1; D is ambiguous. From germline, CDR1 is DFQATT and CDR2 SNEGSKA (reference sequence). CDR3 length equals 11 residues. V dropped 3 bases and J dropped 6 bases, with 8 bases sitting between them.

This chain links TRBV9 with TRBJ2-1; a possible D gene is TRBD2 (5 bases). Per germline, CDR1 SGDLS and CDR2 YYNGEE. V was pared by 0 bases and J by 4 bases, with 11 bases between. This CDR3 contains 15 residues. The CDR3 sequence: CASSVAIGKYNEQFF. In DNA form, the CDR3 reads TGTGCCAGCAGCGTAGCCATCGGGAAATACAATGAGCAGTTCTTC. Drawing the rest from reference TRBV9 and TRBJ2-1, the complete variable domain is DSGVTQTPKHLITATGQRVTLRCSPRSGDLSVYWYQQSLDQGLQFLIQYYNGEERAKGNILERFSAQQFPDLHSELNLSSLELGDSALYFCASSVAIGKYNEQFFGPGTRLTVL.

This clonotype has a handful of counts. The V and J genes are TRBV12-3 or TRBV12-4 and TRBJ2-2; D is ambiguous. V lost 7 bases to trimming and J lost 4 bases, with 7 bases between them. This CDR3 has 12 residues. The CDR3 coding sequence is TGTGCCAGCACCCCCCTCACCGGGGAGCTGTTTTTT. This sequence encodes CASTPLTGELFF.

The rearrangement joins TRBV5-1 to TRBJ2-5, with no clear D. The ends were cut back, 5 bases at V and 1 base at J, with 6 bases in the middle. This CDR3 has 12 residues. Germline values: CDR1 SGHRS, CDR2 YFSETQ. CDR3 nucleotides: TGCGCCAGCAGTAACAGCCAAGAGACCCAGTACTTC. This encodes CASSNSQETQYF.

Only a few counts were recorded for this clonotype. The chain has TRBV7-2 and TRBJ2-5; maybe TRBD2 (5 bases). The germline V gene encodes CDR1 SGHTA and CDR2 FQGNSA. The CDR3 covers 14 residues. Deletions cut 1 base from V and 7 bases from J, with 13 bases between. CDR3 protein: CASSLDLDSGTQYF. The CDR3 DNA follows: TGTGCCAGCAGCTTAGATCTGGACTCTGGGACCCAGTACTTC.

The CDR3 nucleotides are TGTGCCAGCAGCGCCGCACGAAACTCCTACAATGAGCAGTTCTTC. Translated: CASSAARNSYNEQFF. This chain uses TRBV7-6 with TRBJ2-1, with unresolved D. This CDR3 region has 15 residues. The germline CDR1 and CDR2 sequences are SGHVS and FNYEAQ. The ends were cut back, 5 bases at V and 0 bases at J, with 11 bases in the middle.

This clonotype was counted a few times. The genes are TRBV18 and TRBJ2-5, with D perhaps matching TRBD1 (5 bases). Trimming shortened V by 2 bases and J by 2 bases, and 12 bases separated the two germline ends. Per the germline V gene, CDR1 is KGHSH and CDR2 is LQKENI. The CDR3 has 15 amino acids. The CDR3 DNA follows: TGTGCCAGCTCACCAGGGGCGCGGCAACAAGAGACCCAGTACTTC. Protein product: CASSPGARQQETQYF.

This clonotype was picked up many times. The genes are TRBV10-3 and TRBJ1-1; D is perhaps TRBD1 (5 bases). CDR3 length equals 13 residues. V was trimmed by 4 bases and J by 3 bases, leaving 9 bases between them. Per the germline V gene, CDR1 is ENHRY and CDR2 is SYGVKD. CDR3 region: CAISGGDDTEAFF. The CDR3 DNA follows: TGTGCCATCAGTGGGGGGGATGACACTGAAGCTTTCTTT.